These T cell receptor beta chains were read from a single sample in a study of Graves' ophthalmopathy and Graves' hyperthyroidism. TCRdb called the multiplex PCR reads again in MiXCR, with one record for every CDR3 protein. The table lists roughly 400,000 distinct CDR3 sequences, 15% of them singletons, with roughly 7% in the top ten. Sequenced: peripheral blood. These TCRs come from a woman under 30 with stable Graves' hyperthyroidism. The CDR3 runs from the conserved cysteine through the conserved F or W. The order of the fields is clone size, D gene, V gene, J gene, CDR3 protein, CDR3 DNA. A D gene is named only where the DNA matches it firmly. Rows may omit the clone size; those that give it use once, few, many or a size class.

clone_size: few; d_call: -; v_call: TRBV7-2; j_call: TRBJ2-7; cdr3_aa: CASSSPAVSYEQYF; cdr3_nt: TGTGCCAGCAGCTCCCCAGCAGTCTCCTACGAGCAGTACTTC
clone_size: many; d_call: -; v_call: TRBV6-5; j_call: TRBJ1-1; cdr3_aa: CASSYSKGVRNTEAFF; cdr3_nt: TGTGCCAGCAGTTACTCCAAAGGGGTAAGAAACACTGAAGCTTTCTTT
clone_size: -; d_call: -; v_call: TRBV6-2/TRBV6-3; j_call: TRBJ2-2; cdr3_aa: CASSYSRDFNTGELFF; cdr3_nt: TGTGCCAGCAGTTACTCCAGGGACTTCAACACCGGGGAGCTGTTTTTT
clone_size: many; d_call: TRBD1; v_call: TRBV7-8; j_call: TRBJ1-2; cdr3_aa: CASSPSRRVRGTNYGYTF; cdr3_nt: TGTGCCAGCAGTCCATCCCGAAGGGTCAGGGGGACTAACTATGGCTACACCTTC
clone_size: many; d_call: -; v_call: TRBV6-1; j_call: TRBJ2-7; cdr3_aa: CATRDYEQYF; cdr3_nt: TGTGCCACCAGGGACTACGAGCAGTACTTC
clone_size: -; d_call: TRBD1; v_call: TRBV6-5; j_call: TRBJ2-5; cdr3_aa: CASSYPTGGSETQYF; cdr3_nt: TGTGCCAGCAGTTACCCGACAGGGGGGTCGGAGACCCAGTACTTC
clone_size: many; d_call: -; v_call: TRBV19; j_call: TRBJ2-5; cdr3_aa: CASTSTGQETQYF; cdr3_nt: TGTGCCAGTACTTCGACAGGCCAAGAGACCCAGTACTTC
clone_size: many; d_call: -; v_call: TRBV11-3; j_call: TRBJ1-1; cdr3_aa: CASSPGWGNTEAFF; cdr3_nt: TGTGCCAGCAGCCCCGGTTGGGGGAACACTGAAGCTTTCTTT
clone_size: many; d_call: -; v_call: TRBV6-1; j_call: TRBJ1-5; cdr3_aa: CASTFSGSNQPQHF; cdr3_nt: TGTGCCAGCACCTTCTCTGGGAGCAATCAGCCCCAGCATTTT
clone_size: -; d_call: -; v_call: TRBV12-3/TRBV12-4; j_call: TRBJ1-5; cdr3_aa: CASSFGGQYFNQPQHF; cdr3_nt: TGTGCCAGCAGTTTCGGCGGACAGTATTTCAATCAGCCCCAGCATTTT
clone_size: once; d_call: TRBD1; v_call: TRBV7-2; j_call: TRBJ1-5; cdr3_aa: CASSLAGQSNQPQHF; cdr3_nt: TGTGCCAGCAGCTTAGCGGGACAGAGCAATCAGCCCCAGCATTTT
clone_size: many; d_call: -; v_call: TRBV7-3; j_call: TRBJ2-5; cdr3_aa: CASRYTRDHQETQYF; cdr3_nt: TGTGCCAGCAGATACACCCGGGACCACCAAGAGACCCAGTACTTC
clone_size: many; d_call: TRBD1; v_call: TRBV20-1; j_call: TRBJ2-7; cdr3_aa: CSGRDRDYEQYF; cdr3_nt: TGCAGTGGCCGGGACAGGGACTACGAGCAGTACTTC
clone_size: many; d_call: -; v_call: TRBV15; j_call: TRBJ1-5; cdr3_aa: CATSRGGLGEADQPQHF; cdr3_nt: TGTGCCACCAGCAGAGGGGGACTCGGGGAGGCCGATCAGCCCCAGCATTTT
clone_size: few; d_call: -; v_call: TRBV11-3; j_call: TRBJ2-7; cdr3_aa: CASSPRGHGYEQYF; cdr3_nt: TGTGCCAGCAGCCCCCGGGGCCACGGCTACGAGCAGTACTTC
clone_size: many; d_call: -; v_call: TRBV6-1; j_call: TRBJ1-1; cdr3_aa: CASSPPPVAEAFF; cdr3_nt: TGTGCCAGCAGTCCACCCCCGGTAGCTGAAGCTTTCTTT
clone_size: many; d_call: -; v_call: TRBV12-3/TRBV12-4; j_call: TRBJ2-4; cdr3_aa: CASSDPGIAKNIKYF; cdr3_nt: TGTGCCAGCAGTGACCCCGGGATAGCCAAAAACATTAAGTACTTC